The clone carrying this TCR beta chain came up many times. Its cognate antigen is unknown. The data derive from a study of T cells after yellow fever vaccination. Study conclusions and caveats: Clonotypes found in both CD4 and CD8 compartments made up a small share.

The study made its TCR cDNA through 5'RACE template switching. That step introduced a universal primer site along with UMIs. A single record per CDR3 protein comes from TCRdb applying MiXCR to the 5' RACE reads. The data show around 350,000 distinct CDR3 sequences, 6.2% seen once. Trimming removed 2 bases from V and 5 bases from J, with 10 bases in between. This CDR3 is built from 13 residues. The source is a man aged 30 to 45 who received the YFV17D yellow fever vaccine. The chain recombines TRBV12-3 or TRBV12-4 with TRBJ2-7; D is unclear. This material consisted of PBMCs, taken 5 days after the yellow fever booster vaccination. The CDR3 sequence is CASSLLRGNEQYF. DNA for the CDR3: TGTGCCAGCAGTTTACTTCGTGGTAACGAGCAGTACTTC.